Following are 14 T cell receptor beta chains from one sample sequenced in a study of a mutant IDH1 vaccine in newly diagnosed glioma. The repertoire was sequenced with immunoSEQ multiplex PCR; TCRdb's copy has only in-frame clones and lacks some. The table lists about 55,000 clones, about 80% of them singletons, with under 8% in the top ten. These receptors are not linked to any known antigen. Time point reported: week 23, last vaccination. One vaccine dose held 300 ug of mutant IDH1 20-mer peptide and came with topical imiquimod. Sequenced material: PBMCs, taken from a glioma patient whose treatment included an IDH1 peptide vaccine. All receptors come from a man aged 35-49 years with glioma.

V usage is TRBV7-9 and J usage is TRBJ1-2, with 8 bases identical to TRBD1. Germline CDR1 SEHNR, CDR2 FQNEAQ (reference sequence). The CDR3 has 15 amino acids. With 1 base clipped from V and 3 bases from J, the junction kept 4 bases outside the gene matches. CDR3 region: CASSLGTGSYYGYTF. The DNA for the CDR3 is TGTGCCAGCAGCTTAGGGACAGGGTCCTACTATGGCTACACCTTC.

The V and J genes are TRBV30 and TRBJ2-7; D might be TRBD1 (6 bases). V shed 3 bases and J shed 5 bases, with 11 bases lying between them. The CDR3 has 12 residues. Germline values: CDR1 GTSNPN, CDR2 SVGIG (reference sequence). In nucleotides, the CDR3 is TGTGCCTGGAGCTCAACAGGGCACGAGCAGTACTTC. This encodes CAWSSTGHEQYF. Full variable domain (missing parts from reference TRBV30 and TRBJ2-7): SQTIHQWPATLVQPVGSPLSLECTVEGTSNPNLYWYRQAAGRGLQLLFYSVGIGQISSEVPQNLSASRPQDRQFILSSKKLLLSDSGFYLCAWSSTGHEQYFGPGTRLTVT.

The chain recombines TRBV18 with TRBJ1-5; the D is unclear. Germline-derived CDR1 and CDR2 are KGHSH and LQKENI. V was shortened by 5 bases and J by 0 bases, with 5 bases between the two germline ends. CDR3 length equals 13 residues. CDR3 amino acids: CASSFYSNQPQHF. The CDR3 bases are TGTGCCAGCTCATTTTATAGCAATCAGCCCCAGCATTTT. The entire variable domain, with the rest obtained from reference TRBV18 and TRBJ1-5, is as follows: NAGVMQNPRHLVRRRGQEARLRCSPMKGHSHVYWYRQLPEEGLKFMVYLQKENIIDESGMPKERFSAEFPKEGPSILRIQQVVRGDSAAYFCASSFYSNQPQHFGDGTRLSIL.

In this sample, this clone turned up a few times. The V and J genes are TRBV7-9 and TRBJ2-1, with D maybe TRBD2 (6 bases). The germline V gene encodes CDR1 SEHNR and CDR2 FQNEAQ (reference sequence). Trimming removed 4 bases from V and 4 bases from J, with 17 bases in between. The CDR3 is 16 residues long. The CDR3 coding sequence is TGTGCCAGCAGCTCCCTTTCCGGGGGACTTTACAATGAGCAGTTCTTC. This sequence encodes CASSSLSGGLYNEQFF.

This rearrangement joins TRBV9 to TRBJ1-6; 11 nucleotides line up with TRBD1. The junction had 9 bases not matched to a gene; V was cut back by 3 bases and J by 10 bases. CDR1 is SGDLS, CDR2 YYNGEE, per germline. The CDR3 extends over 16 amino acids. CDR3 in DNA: TGTGCCAGCAGCGATTCGGGACAGGGGGGAAGATCACCCCTCCACTTT. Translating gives CASSDSGQGGRSPLHF. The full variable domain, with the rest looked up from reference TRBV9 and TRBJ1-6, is DSGVTQTPKHLITATGQRVTLRCSPRSGDLSVYWYQQSLDQGLQFLIQYYNGEERAKGNILERFSAQQFPDLHSELNLSSLELGDSALYFCASSDSGQGGRSPLHFGNGTRLTVT.

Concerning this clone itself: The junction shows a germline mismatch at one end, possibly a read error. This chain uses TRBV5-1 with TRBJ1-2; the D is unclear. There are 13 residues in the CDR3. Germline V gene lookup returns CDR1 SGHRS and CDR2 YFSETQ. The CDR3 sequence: CASSLGSQMSRAF. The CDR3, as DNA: TGCGCCAGCAGCTTGGGAAGCCAAATGTCTAGGGCCTTC. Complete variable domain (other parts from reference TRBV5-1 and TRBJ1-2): KAGVTQTPRYLIKTRGQQVTLSCSPISGHRSVSWYQQTPGQGLQFLFEYFSETQRNKGNFPGRFSGRQFSNSRSEMNVSTLELGDSALYLCASSLGSQMSRAFGSGTRLTVV.

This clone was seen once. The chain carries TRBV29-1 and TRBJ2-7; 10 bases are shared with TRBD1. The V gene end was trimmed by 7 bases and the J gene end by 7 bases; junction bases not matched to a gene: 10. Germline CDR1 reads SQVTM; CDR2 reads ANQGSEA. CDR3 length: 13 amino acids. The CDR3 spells CSGGGTGDGEQYF. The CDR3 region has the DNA TGCAGCGGGGGCGGGACAGGGGATGGGGAGCAGTACTTC.

This CDR3 is CASKRGGAVQETQYF. In DNA form, the CDR3 reads TGTGCCAGCAAGAGGGGGGGGGCTGTCCAAGAGACCCAGTACTTC. The V and J genes are TRBV27 and TRBJ2-5; a weak D match, TRBD2 (7 bases). This CDR3 has 15 amino acids. V was trimmed by 7 bases and J by 1 base, leaving 16 bases between them. CDR1 is MNHEY and CDR2 is SMNVEV in the germline V gene (reference sequence).

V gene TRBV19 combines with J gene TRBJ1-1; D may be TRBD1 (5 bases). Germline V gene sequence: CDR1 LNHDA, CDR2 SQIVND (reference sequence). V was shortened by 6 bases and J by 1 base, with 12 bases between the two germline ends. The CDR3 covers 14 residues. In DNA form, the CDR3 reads TGTGCCAGTAGCCCGGACATGTGGAACACTGAAGCTTTCTTT. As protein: CASSPDMWNTEAFF.

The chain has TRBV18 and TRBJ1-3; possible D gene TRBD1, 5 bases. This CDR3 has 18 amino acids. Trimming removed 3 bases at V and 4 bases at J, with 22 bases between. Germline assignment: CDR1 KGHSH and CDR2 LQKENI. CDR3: CASSPGISSGAGGNTIYF. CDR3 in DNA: TGTGCCAGCTCACCTGGCATTTCGAGCGGGGCTGGCGGAAACACCATATATTTT.

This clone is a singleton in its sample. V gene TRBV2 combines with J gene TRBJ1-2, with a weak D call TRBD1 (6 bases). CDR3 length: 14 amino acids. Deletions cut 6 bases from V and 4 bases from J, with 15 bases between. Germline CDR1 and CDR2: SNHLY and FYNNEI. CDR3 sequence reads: CASRFTGNPYGYTF. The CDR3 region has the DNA TGTGCCAGCAGATTCACAGGGAATCCCTATGGCTACACCTTC. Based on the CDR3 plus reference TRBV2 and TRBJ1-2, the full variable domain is EPEVTQTPSHQVTQMGQEVILRCVPISNHLYFYWYRQILGQKVEFLVSFYNNEISEKSEIFDDQFSVERPDGSNFTLKIRSTKLEDSAMYFCASRFTGNPYGYTFGSGTRLTVV.

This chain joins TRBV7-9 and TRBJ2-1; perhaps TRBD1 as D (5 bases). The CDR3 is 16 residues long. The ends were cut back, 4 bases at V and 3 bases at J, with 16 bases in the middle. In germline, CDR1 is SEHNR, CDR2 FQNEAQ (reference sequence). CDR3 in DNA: TGTGCCAGCAGCTCCACTTCCCCAGGGAACTACAATGAGCAGTTCTTC. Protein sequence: CASSSTSPGNYNEQFF.

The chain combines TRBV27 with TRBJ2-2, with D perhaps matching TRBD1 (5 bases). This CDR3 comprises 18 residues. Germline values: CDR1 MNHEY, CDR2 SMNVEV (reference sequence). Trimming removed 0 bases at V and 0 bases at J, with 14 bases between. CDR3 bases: TGTGCCAGCAGTTTATCTTTTGTTAGGACAACGAACACCGGGGAGCTGTTTTTT. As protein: CASSLSFVRTTNTGELFF.

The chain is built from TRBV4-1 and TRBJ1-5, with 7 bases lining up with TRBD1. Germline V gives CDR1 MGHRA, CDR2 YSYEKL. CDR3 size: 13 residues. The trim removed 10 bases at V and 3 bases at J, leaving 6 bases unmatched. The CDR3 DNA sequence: TGCGCCACCGGACAGGCCATCAATCAGCCCCAGCATTTT. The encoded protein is CATGQAINQPQHF.